Listed here are 18 T cell receptor beta chains from one sample, sequenced in a study of beta chain features in type 1 diabetes. Expressed TCRB transcripts were sequenced, since all the RNA that had been isolated was reverse transcribed. Sequencing used immunoSEQ multiplex PCR; TCRdb keeps in-frame clones, though not all of them. The data hold hundreds of thousands of clones, with approximately 12% observed a single time. Sequenced sample: naive CD4+ T cells from blood. These receptors were obtained from a man younger than 35 in good health.

This rearrangement joins TRBV7-8 to TRBJ2-5, with 8 bases lining up with TRBD1. This CDR3 is built from 14 residues. Per germline, CDR1 SGHVS and CDR2 FQNEAQ. With V trimmed by 4 bases and J by 5 bases, 6 bases remained unmatched. The CDR3 sequence: CASSSQGAGETQYF. CDR3 nucleotides: TGTGCCAGCAGCTCTCAGGGGGCCGGGGAGACCCAGTACTTC.

The chain employs TRBV7-9 and TRBJ2-2; TRBD1 aligns across 7 bases. CDR3 length: 14 residues. V was pared by 3 bases and J by 6 bases, with 4 bases of the junction left unmatched. Germline V lookup: CDR1 SEHNR, CDR2 FQNEAQ (reference sequence). This chain's CDR3 is CASSLTGSSGELFF. The CDR3 DNA sequence: TGTGCCAGCAGCTTGACAGGGTCTTCCGGGGAGCTGTTTTTT.

This clone has more than one count but fewer than ten. The chain carries TRBV5-4 and TRBJ2-6; 10 bases agree with TRBD1. Per germline, CDR1 SGHNT and CDR2 YYREEE (reference sequence). V gave up 7 bases and J gave up 2 bases; unmatched junction bases: 6. This CDR3 has 16 residues. CDR3 residues: CASAPGTGAGANVLTF. For the CDR3, the DNA is TGTGCCAGCGCTCCCGGGACAGGGGCTGGGGCCAACGTCCTGACTTTC. Combining the CDR3 with reference TRBV5-4 and TRBJ2-6 gives the whole variable domain ETGVTQSPTHLIKTRGQQVTLRCSSQSGHNTVSWYQQALGQGPQFIFQYYREEENGRGNFPPRFSGLQFPNYSSELNVNALELDDSALYLCASAPGTGAGANVLTFGAGSRLTVL.

This clone was seen a few times. The V and J genes are TRBV7-3 and TRBJ1-1; no firm D call. The V end lost 2 bases, the J end lost 2 bases, and 9 bases lay between the germline ends. CDR1 is SGHTA, CDR2 FQGTGA, per germline. The CDR3 loop spans 14 amino acids. The CDR3 sequence is CASSLGEENTEAFF. The CDR3 nucleotides read TGTGCCAGCAGCTTAGGGGAGGAAAACACTGAAGCTTTCTTT.

V and J are TRBV19 and TRBJ1-5, with D perhaps TRBD1 (5 bases). Deletions cut 4 bases from V and 0 bases from J, with 10 bases between. This CDR3 comprises 15 residues. Germline V gene lookup returns CDR1 LNHDA and CDR2 SQIVND (reference sequence). CDR3 nucleotide sequence: TGTGCCAGTAGTAAGGGGAAAACTAGCAATCAGCCCCAGCATTTT. This gives the protein CASSKGKTSNQPQHF. Looking up the rest from reference TRBV19 and TRBJ1-5 gives the full variable domain: DGGITQSPKYLFRKEGQNVTLSCEQNLNHDAMYWYRQDPGQGLRLIYYSQIVNDFQKGDIAEGYSVSREKKESFPLTVTSAQKNPTAFYLCASSKGKTSNQPQHFGDGTRLSIL.

The V gene is TRBV18, the J gene TRBJ2-2, with D possibly matching TRBD2 (7 bases). The CDR3 sequence is 16 residues long. Per the germline V gene, CDR1 is KGHSH and CDR2 is LQKENI. Trimming stripped 1 base from V and 2 bases from J, with 11 bases between. CDR3 protein: CASSPLSGTNTGELFF. The CDR3, as DNA: TGTGCCAGCTCACCACTGAGCGGGACAAACACCGGGGAGCTGTTTTTT.

The chain uses TRBV28 and TRBJ1-2; 7 bases match TRBD1. V was clipped by 2 bases and J by 7 bases; unmatched bases: 10. CDR1 is MDHEN, CDR2 SYDVKM, per germline. This CDR3 has 15 residues. CDR3 residues: CASSLVAGQAGGYTF. The CDR3 nucleotides are TGTGCCAGCAGTTTAGTGGCCGGACAGGCTGGTGGCTACACCTTC.

This clone came up a few times. The V and J genes are TRBV28 and TRBJ1-5; 8 nucleotides match TRBD1. The CDR3 is 16 amino acids. The germline V gene has CDR1 MDHEN and CDR2 SYDVKM. Losses at the gene ends were 1 base for V and 6 bases for J; bases not matched to a gene: 8. The CDR3 DNA follows: TGTGCCAGCAGTTTATATCGGACAGGGAGTAGTCAGCCCCAGCATTTT. Amino acids: CASSLYRTGSSQPQHF.

The chain combines TRBV7-3 with TRBJ2-6; weak D call: TRBD1 (5 bases). Germline loops: CDR1 SGHTA, CDR2 FQGTGA. The CDR3 runs 16 residues. Trimming left V 0 bases short and J 1 base short, with 7 bases between. Written as DNA, the CDR3 is TGTGCCAGCAGCTTAACGGCAGGGTCTGGGGCCAACGTCCTGACTTTC. Translated: CASSLTAGSGANVLTF.

CDR3 region: CASSSFGGGGSTDTQYF. CDR3 DNA: TGTGCCAGCAGCTCTTTCGGCGGGGGAGGGAGCACAGATACGCAGTATTTT. V gene TRBV7-2 combines with J gene TRBJ2-3; 7 bases agree with TRBD2. The J segment lost 0 bases and the V segment lost 4 bases, leaving 10 bases of the junction unmatched. There are 17 residues in the CDR3. Germline loops: CDR1 SGHTA, CDR2 FQGNSA.

This clone was recorded a few times. J is TRBJ2-2 and V is TRBV9; no firm D call. Germline-derived CDR1 and CDR2 are SGDLS and YYNGEE. CDR3 size: 13 residues. V lost 3 bases and J 7 bases, leaving 10 bases between the germline ends. In DNA form, the CDR3 reads TGTGCCAGCAGCGGCCGACTTGGCGGGGAGCTGTTTTTT. Encoded protein: CASSGRLGGELFF.

V is TRBV28 and J is TRBJ2-1, with TRBD1 identical over 8 bases. The CDR3 has 15 residues. Per germline, CDR1 MDHEN and CDR2 SYDVKM. Trimming cost V 5 bases and J 4 bases; bases outside gene matches: 7. CDR3 coding DNA: TGTGCCAGCAGTAGGACAGGGTTGGGTTACAATGAGCAGTTCTTC. Amino acid sequence: CASSRTGLGYNEQFF.

In this sample, this clone turned up a few times. This sequence joins TRBV5-1 and TRBJ2-2; D might be TRBD1 (6 bases). Germline-derived CDR1 and CDR2 are SGHRS and YFSETQ. The CDR3 totals 16 residues. V lost 1 base and J 2 bases, leaving 12 bases between the germline ends. The CDR3 sequence: CASSLLTGANTGELFF. DNA for the CDR3: TGCGCCAGCAGCTTGCTGACAGGTGCCAACACCGGGGAGCTGTTTTTT.

This clone came up once. The chain joins TRBV10-3 to TRBJ1-6; 11 nucleotides align to TRBD1. The CDR3 spans 15 residues. Germline V gives CDR1 ENHRY, CDR2 SYGVKD. V shed 6 bases and J 7 bases; nucleotides not matched to a gene: 5. The CDR3 bases are TGTGCCATCAGCCGGGGACAGGGGGACAATTCACCCCTCCACTTT. Translating gives CAISRGQGDNSPLHF.

The chain uses TRBV10-3 and TRBJ2-7; tentative D call: TRBD2 (6 bases). This CDR3 region has 14 residues. Germline V gives CDR1 ENHRY, CDR2 SYGVKD. Trimming stripped 8 bases from V and 0 bases from J, with 14 bases between. CDR3 bases: TGTGCCATCCTACTATCGGGGGACTCCTACGAGCAGTACTTC. It translates to CAILLSGDSYEQYF.

In this sample, this clone turned up a few times. The rearrangement uses TRBV28 and TRBJ2-3; 9 bases match TRBD2. This CDR3 spans 16 amino acids. The V and J ends lost 4 bases and 7 bases, in that order; junction bases with no gene match: 12. Per germline, CDR1 MDHEN and CDR2 SYDVKM. CDR3 in DNA: TGTGCCAGCAGTTCCCTCCCTAGCGGGAATTTCTATACGCAGTATTTT. Its protein product is CASSSLPSGNFYTQYF.

The V call is TRBV7-2, the J call TRBJ1-2; perhaps TRBD1 as D (6 bases). V dropped 5 bases and J dropped 3 bases, with 19 bases sitting between them. The CDR3 loop spans 16 amino acids. Germline CDR1 SGHTA, CDR2 FQGNSA. The CDR3: CASSRRGAGDDYGYTF. In DNA form, the CDR3 reads TGTGCCAGCAGCCGTCGAGGGGCAGGGGATGACTATGGCTACACCTTC.

The chain has TRBV28 and TRBJ1-6; 7 nucleotides agree with TRBD1. This CDR3 spans 14 amino acids. CDR1 is MDHEN and CDR2 is SYDVKM in the germline V gene. J gave up 7 bases and V 5 bases, and 5 bases lay outside the gene matches. The CDR3 is CASSLRTGNSPLHF. CDR3 coding DNA: TGTGCCAGCAGTCTCCGGACAGGCAATTCACCCCTCCACTTT.